Below are 26 T cell receptor beta chains sequenced from a single sample in a study of cytomegalovirus exposure and HLA in healthy donors. Use of 60 Vbeta and 13 Jbeta primers characterized the PCR. Here immunoSEQ multiplex PCR was the method, and the copy in TCRdb shows in-frame clones only, minus some. The sample holds about 120,000 clones, approximately 80% seen once. The sequencing input was PBMCs. The receptors originated from a man aged 35 to 55 in good health and CMV-seropositive.

The chain carries TRBV6-4 and TRBJ1-5; 8 bases fit TRBD1. The length of the CDR3 is 15 residues. The V and J ends lost 5 bases and 7 bases, in that order; junction bases with no gene match: 10. Per germline, CDR1 MRHNA and CDR2 SNTAGT. Written as DNA, the CDR3 is TGTGCCAGCAGTAGAGACCAGGGGGCAGGACAGCCCCAGCATTTT. As protein: CASSRDQGAGQPQHF.

V and J are TRBV7-3 and TRBJ2-2, with a possible D match to TRBD2 (5 bases). Trimming took off 5 bases at V and 5 bases at J, with 15 bases between the two ends. CDR1 is SGHTA and CDR2 is FQGTGA in the germline V gene. The length of the CDR3 is 15 residues. The CDR3 DNA reads as TGTGCCAGCAGCCCTGACTCCCCGGGGACCGGGGAGCTGTTTTTT. It codes for CASSPDSPGTGELFF. The entire variable domain, with the rest obtained from reference TRBV7-3 and TRBJ2-2, is as follows: GAGVSQTPSNKVTEKGKYVELRCDPISGHTALYWYRQSLGQGPEFLIYFQGTGAADDSGLPNDRFFAVRPEGSVSTLKIQRTERGDSAVYLCASSPDSPGTGELFFGEGSRLTVL.

This clone was detected only a few times. The CDR3: CASRAGQGSYNSPLHF. The CDR3 DNA reads as TGTGCCAGCAGGGCTGGACAGGGATCCTATAATTCACCCCTCCACTTT. The chain carries TRBV7-8 and TRBJ1-6; 8 bases are shared with TRBD1. Germline V CDR1 and CDR2: SGHVS, FQNEAQ. CDR3 length: 16 amino acids. J was trimmed by 1 base and V by 6 bases; bases with no gene match: 5.

This sequence joins TRBV7-2 and TRBJ2-3; D call uncertain. The ends were cut back, 3 bases at V and 3 bases at J, with 10 bases in the middle. Per the germline V gene, CDR1 is SGHTA and CDR2 is FQGNSA. The CDR3 is 14 residues long. Written as DNA, the CDR3 is TGTGCCAGCAGCTTTACACCCCGAACAGATACGCAGTATTTT. This encodes CASSFTPRTDTQYF. The full variable domain, its missing parts supplied by reference TRBV7-2 and TRBJ2-3, is GAGVSQSPSNKVTEKGKDVELRCDPISGHTALYWYRQSLGQGLEFLIYFQGNSAPDKSGLPSDRFSAERTGGSVSTLTIQRTQQEDSAVYLCASSFTPRTDTQYFGPGTRLTVL.

The chain combines TRBV28 with TRBJ1-1; 8 bases line up with TRBD1. This CDR3 has 14 residues. The V segment lost 8 bases and the J segment 5 bases; nucleotides outside the gene matches: 10. CDR1 MDHEN and CDR2 SYDVKM come from the germline V gene. CDR3 loop: CASQGASSNTEAFF. DNA of the CDR3: TGTGCCAGCCAGGGGGCCTCGTCGAATACTGAAGCTTTCTTT.

This clone was seen only once. J is TRBJ2-3 and V is TRBV5-6; 12 bases line up with TRBD2. The V and J ends lost 0 bases and 1 base, in that order; junction bases with no gene match: 9. The CDR3 consists of 19 residues. Per the germline V gene, CDR1 is SGHDT and CDR2 is YYEEEE. The chain's CDR3 is CASSLGLAGDSWGTDTQYF. The DNA for the CDR3 is TGTGCCAGCAGCTTGGGACTAGCGGGGGATTCTTGGGGCACAGATACGCAGTATTTT.

The chain is built from TRBV30 and TRBJ1-5, with a possible D match to TRBD1 (5 bases). The V end was cut by 0 bases, the J end by 3 bases, with 6 bases between. Germline V gene lookup returns CDR1 GTSNPN and CDR2 SVGIG (reference sequence). The CDR3 runs to 13 residues. The CDR3 protein is CAWSVDTNQPQHF. CDR3 nucleotides: TGTGCCTGGAGTGTGGACACCAATCAGCCCCAGCATTTT.

The chain combines TRBV19 with TRBJ2-2; D is perhaps TRBD1 (6 bases). CDR3 size: 14 residues. Deletions cut 7 bases from V and 7 bases from J, with 16 bases between. Germline values: CDR1 LNHDA, CDR2 SQIVND (reference sequence). CDR3 loop: CASNLAGANGELFF. DNA of the CDR3: TGTGCCAGTAATCTGGCAGGGGCTAACGGGGAGCTGTTTTTT.

The chain combines TRBV6-4 with TRBJ2-3; the D gene is possibly TRBD2 (6 bases). The germline V gene has CDR1 MRHNA and CDR2 SNTAGT. This CDR3 region has 15 residues. V lost 6 bases, J lost 4 bases, and 17 bases lay in between. CDR3 sequence (DNA): TGTGCCAGCAGGGCGGGGTCCCGCTCTTCAGATACGCAGTATTTT. It translates to CASRAGSRSSDTQYF.

This chain links TRBV7-8 with TRBJ2-5, with D perhaps matching TRBD1 (5 bases). The better agreement between TRBJ2-7 and the DNA end casts doubt on the J call. CDR1 and CDR2 (germline): SGHVS, FQNEAQ. This CDR3 is built from 14 residues. The chain's CDR3 is CASSFTTVSYEQYF. DNA for the CDR3: TGTGCCAGCAGCTTTACGACAGTGTCCTACGAGCAGTACTTC.

V gene TRBV6-5 combines with J gene TRBJ2-3; D unresolved. CDR3 length: 13 residues. CDR1 is MNHEY, CDR2 SVGAGI, per germline. Trimming took 6 bases from V and 1 from J, leaving 8 bases between them. CDR3: CASRAAGTDTQYF. CDR3 DNA sequence: TGTGCCAGCAGGGCCGCCGGCACAGATACGCAGTATTTT.

In DNA, the CDR3 is TGTGCCAGCAGCTTACTAGCGGGCTCATACAATGAGCAGTTCTTC. This gives the protein CASSLLAGSYNEQFF. The chain couples TRBV7-2 to TRBJ2-1; 8 bases match TRBD2. Germline V gives CDR1 SGHTA, CDR2 FQGNSA. CDR3 length: 15 amino acids. With 2 bases clipped from V and 4 bases from J, the junction kept 4 bases outside the gene matches.

The chain employs TRBV29-1 and TRBJ2-1; D possibly corresponds to TRBD2 (5 bases). CDR3 length: 14 amino acids. Germline CDR1 SQVTM, CDR2 ANQGSEA. Trimming stripped 0 bases from V and 4 bases from J, with 10 bases between. The DNA for the CDR3 is TGCAGCGTTGAAGATTGGCGGACTTACAATGAGCAGTTCTTC. It encodes CSVEDWRTYNEQFF.

V and J are TRBV6-5 and TRBJ2-1; 11 bases are shared with TRBD2. The V gene's germline CDR1 is MNHEY and CDR2 SVGAGI. The V gene end was trimmed by 6 bases and the J gene end by 15 bases; junction bases not matched to a gene: 10. The CDR3 loop spans 13 amino acids. In nucleotides, the CDR3 is TGTGCCAGCAGCCCGGGACTAGCGGCGGGGTGGTTCTTC. Its protein product is CASSPGLAAGWFF.

In this sample, this clone turned up a few times. The chain couples TRBV25-1 to TRBJ2-3; D is perhaps TRBD1 (6 bases). This CDR3 has 15 amino acids. Germline CDR1 MGHDK, CDR2 SYGVNS. Trimming took 1 base from V and 2 from J, leaving 10 bases between them. CDR3 in amino acids: CASSEFTGNTDTQYF. The CDR3 bases are TGTGCCAGCAGTGAATTTACAGGGAACACAGATACGCAGTATTTT. The full variable domain, in which reference TRBV25-1 and TRBJ2-3 provide the parts outside the CDR3, is EADIYQTPRYLVIGTGKKITLECSQTMGHDKMYWYQQDPGMELHLIHYSYGVNSTEKGDLSSESTVSRIRTEHFPLTLESARPSHTSQYLCASSEFTGNTDTQYFGPGTRLTVL.

The rearrangement uses TRBV27 and TRBJ2-1; 13 bases are a match to TRBD2. Germline assignment: CDR1 MNHEY and CDR2 SMNVEV (reference sequence). After removal of 4 bases from V and 8 bases from J, the junction contained 5 bases not matched to a gene. CDR3 length equals 15 residues. CDR3 nucleotide sequence: TGTGCCAGCAGTTATTGGACTAGCGGGGGTGATGAGCAGTTCTTC. It specifies CASSYWTSGGDEQFF.

Regarding this clone: The sample holds other DNA sequences that translate to the same CDR3. The CDR3 coding sequence is TGTGCCAGCAGCCCCGGGACAGGGAACTACGAGCAGTACTTC. Translating it yields CASSPGTGNYEQYF. This chain joins TRBV6-5 and TRBJ2-7, with 9 bases lining up with TRBD1. The CDR3 consists of 14 residues. Unmatched junction bases numbered 6, after V lost 6 bases and J lost 3 bases. CDR1 and CDR2 (germline): MNHEY, SVGAGI.

This clone has a handful of counts. The chain combines TRBV25-1 with TRBJ2-7, with 11 bases identical to TRBD1. The junction had 11 bases not matched to a gene; V was cut back by 4 bases and J by 0 bases. Germline CDR1 MGHDK, CDR2 SYGVNS. The CDR3 runs to 18 residues. The CDR3 DNA reads as TGTGCCAGCAGTGCAGGGACAGGGGGAGCCCTAAGCTCCTACGAGCAGTACTTC. It codes for CASSAGTGGALSSYEQYF.

This clone is labeled as medium-sized. The chain carries TRBV6-1 and TRBJ1-1, with D unclear. Germline CDR1 is MNHNS and CDR2 is SASEGT. The CDR3 consists of 14 residues. Trimming stripped 7 bases from V and 1 base from J, with 13 bases between. Here the CDR3 DNA reads TGTGCCAGCACTAACAAAGCGTCGAACACTGAAGCTTTCTTT. Translation gives CASTNKASNTEAFF.

The chain combines TRBV28 with TRBJ2-7, with 7 bases lining up with TRBD1. The germline V gene has CDR1 MDHEN and CDR2 SYDVKM. This CDR3 contains 12 residues. V gave up 3 bases and J gave up 6 bases; unmatched junction bases: 2. CDR3 coding DNA: TGTGCCAGCAGTTTCGGGACAGCCGAGCAGTACTTC. Amino acids: CASSFGTAEQYF.

This clone was found once. The genes are TRBV28 and TRBJ1-4; D may be TRBD1 (6 bases). The CDR3 runs 14 residues. CDR1 MDHEN and CDR2 SYDVKM come from the germline V gene. Trimming removed 8 bases at V and 2 bases at J, with 12 bases between. The CDR3 reads CASVPGVTNEKLFF. In DNA form, the CDR3 reads TGTGCCAGCGTCCCAGGGGTCACTAATGAAAAACTGTTTTTT. Full variable domain (remainder filled in from reference TRBV28 and TRBJ1-4): DVKVTQSSRYLVKRTGEKVFLECVQDMDHENMFWYRQDPGLGLRLIYFSYDVKMKEKGDIPEGYSVSREKKERFSLILESASTNQTSMYLCASVPGVTNEKLFFGSGTQLSVL.

V is TRBV28 and J is TRBJ1-2, with a possible D match to TRBD1 (6 bases). Trimming pared 3 bases from V and 8 bases from J, leaving 16 bases between. The length of the CDR3 is 14 residues. CDR1 and CDR2 from the germline V gene are MDHEN and SYDVKM. Here the CDR3 DNA reads TGTGCCAGCAGTTTCTACAGGGCACTGGGCGGCTACACCTTC. This codes for CASSFYRALGGYTF.

This chain connects TRBV5-1 to TRBJ2-3, with D perhaps TRBD2 (6 bases). Trimming pared 4 bases from V and 6 bases from J, leaving 18 bases between. CDR3 length: 15 residues. The V gene's germline CDR1 is SGHRS and CDR2 YFSETQ. The CDR3 nucleotides read TGCGCCAGCAGCAACGGAGAGTCTAGCGCCGATACGCAGTATTTT. Protein: CASSNGESSADTQYF.

This clone showed up just once. The chain uses TRBV30 and TRBJ2-7; no reliable D call. Germline V lookup: CDR1 GTSNPN, CDR2 SVGIG (reference sequence). Trimming left V 1 base short and J 4 bases short, with 8 bases between. The CDR3 spans 12 residues. CDR3 DNA: TGTGCCTGGAGTGGACAACCTTACGAGCAGTACTTC. Translation gives CAWSGQPYEQYF.

V gene TRBV7-2 combines with J gene TRBJ2-7; 7 bases match TRBD1. Germline trimming cut 3 bases from V and 7 bases from J; bases unmatched to any gene: 15. This CDR3 region has 16 residues. Germline V gives CDR1 SGHTA, CDR2 FQGNSA. CDR3 nucleotide sequence: TGTGCCAGCAGCTTTGTCTTGGCAGGACAGGTGGGAGAGCAGTACTTC. Its protein product is CASSFVLAGQVGEQYF. Complete variable domain (other parts from reference TRBV7-2 and TRBJ2-7): GAGVSQSPSNKVTEKGKDVELRCDPISGHTALYWYRQSLGQGLEFLIYFQGNSAPDKSGLPSDRFSAERTGGSVSTLTIQRTQQEDSAVYLCASSFVLAGQVGEQYFGPGTRLTVT.

This rearrangement joins TRBV28 to TRBJ1-2; 9 bases agree with TRBD1. With V trimmed by 5 bases and J by 7 bases, 2 bases remained unmatched. This CDR3 has 12 amino acids. Germline assignment: CDR1 MDHEN and CDR2 SYDVKM. The CDR3 spells CASSLDRGGYTF. The CDR3 coding sequence is TGTGCCAGCAGTCTGGACAGGGGTGGCTACACCTTC.